This T cell receptor beta chain comes out of a study of T cells in Graves' hyperthyroidism and ophthalmopathy. This clonotype was observed a handful of times. TCR beta CDR3 regions were amplified from RNA transcripts. First-round RT-PCR of the TCR CDR3 relied on the HTBI primer set. TCRdb ran MiXCR on the multiplex PCR reads and lists one entry per CDR3 protein. The table lists about 530,000 distinct CDR3 sequences, more than 15% of them singletons, with approximately 18% in the top ten. V was trimmed by 3 bases and J by 6 bases, leaving 12 bases between them. CDR1 is GTSNPN and CDR2 is SVGIG in the germline V gene (reference sequence). The CDR3 extends over 12 amino acids.

What was sequenced was blood. V gene TRBV30 combines with J gene TRBJ2-7, with TRBD1 as a possible D gene (6 bases). The TCR comes from a woman aged 18-29 years with Graves' ophthalmopathy. Written as DNA, the CDR3 is TGTGCCTGGAGCTATGGGGGCGCCGAGCAGTACTTC. Translating it yields CAWSYGGAEQYF.